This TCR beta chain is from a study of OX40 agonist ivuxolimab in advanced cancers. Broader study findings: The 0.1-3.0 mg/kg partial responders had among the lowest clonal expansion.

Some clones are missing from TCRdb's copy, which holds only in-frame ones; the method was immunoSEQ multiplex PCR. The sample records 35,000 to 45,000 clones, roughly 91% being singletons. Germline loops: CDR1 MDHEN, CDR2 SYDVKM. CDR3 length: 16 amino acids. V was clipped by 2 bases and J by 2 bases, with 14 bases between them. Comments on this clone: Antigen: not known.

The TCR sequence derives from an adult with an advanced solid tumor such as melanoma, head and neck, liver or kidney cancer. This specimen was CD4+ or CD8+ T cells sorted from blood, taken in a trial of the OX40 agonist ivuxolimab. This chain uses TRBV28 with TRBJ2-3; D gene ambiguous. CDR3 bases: TGTGCCAGCAGTTTAAGGTTACAGCTCTTCACAGATACGCAGTATTTT. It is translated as CASSLRLQLFTDTQYF.